These 10 T cell receptor beta chains share one sample of origin, sequenced in a study of blood T cell repertoires in COVID-19. Measured with immunoSEQ multiplex PCR; TCRdb has only the in-frame clones, and not every one. The sample has more than 350,000 clones, roughly nine tenths seen once. Material for sequencing was PBMCs or T cells enriched from blood (not recorded which). Source of these receptors: a young man who had recovered from COVID-19.

This clone occurred a few times. The identical CDR3 is also encoded by other nucleotide sequences in the sample. V usage is TRBV9 and J usage is TRBJ1-2; D call uncertain. Germline CDR1 is SGDLS and CDR2 is YYNGEE. V was cut by 4 bases and J by 1 base, with 5 bases left in between. This CDR3 spans 12 amino acids. This CDR3 reads CASSPSNYGYTF. The CDR3 nucleotides are TGTGCCAGCAGCCCCAGTAACTATGGCTACACCTTC. The complete variable domain, with remaining parts taken from reference TRBV9 and TRBJ1-2, reads DSGVTQTPKHLITATGQRVTLRCSPRSGDLSVYWYQQSLDQGLQFLIQYYNGEERAKGNILERFSAQQFPDLHSELNLSSLELGDSALYFCASSPSNYGYTFGSGTRLTVV.

The rearrangement links TRBV7-2 to TRBJ1-5; no definite D call. CDR3 length: 14 amino acids. Germline CDR1 is SGHTA and CDR2 is FQGNSA. The V gene lost 5 bases and the J gene lost 1 base, with 9 bases spanning the gap. CDR3 residues: CASSPTLSNQPQHF. CDR3 sequence (DNA): TGTGCCAGCAGCCCTACCTTAAGCAATCAGCCCCAGCATTTT.

This chain links TRBV6-2 or TRBV6-3 with TRBJ1-3; 7 nucleotides align to TRBD1. The germline V gene encodes CDR1 MNHEY and CDR2 SVGEGT. The CDR3 runs 14 residues. Losses at the gene ends were 6 bases for V and 2 bases for J; bases not matched to a gene: 4. CDR3 amino acids: CASSPTGTGNTIYF. In DNA form, the CDR3 reads TGTGCCAGCAGCCCGACAGGGACTGGAAACACCATATATTTT.

The chain couples TRBV9 to TRBJ1-3; D unclear. The CDR3 runs to 12 residues. Germline CDR1 reads SGDLS; CDR2 reads YYNGEE. V was clipped by 0 bases and J by 6 bases, with 4 bases between them. CDR3 DNA: TGTGCCAGCAGCGTAGGTCTAAACACCATATATTTT. It codes for CASSVGLNTIYF.

In DNA form, the CDR3 reads TGTGCCAGCAGTTACGAAGCGGGAAGGAGGGGCTCCTACAATGAGCAGTTCTTC. The encoded protein is CASSYEAGRRGSYNEQFF. This chain uses TRBV6-2 or TRBV6-3 with TRBJ2-1, with TRBD2 identical over 7 bases. Trimming removed 2 bases from V and 0 bases from J; junction bases left unmatched: 10. The CDR3 consists of 18 residues. CDR1 MNHEY and CDR2 SVGEGT come from the germline V gene.

The chain is built from TRBV7-9 and TRBJ1-4; TRBD1 might be the D (5 bases). V gave up 4 bases and J gave up 6 bases, with 12 bases separating them. CDR3 length: 14 amino acids. CDR1 and CDR2 (germline): SEHNR, FQNEAQ (reference sequence). The CDR3 loop is CASSSGGLYEKLFF. CDR3 DNA: TGTGCCAGCAGCTCCGGGGGGTTATATGAAAAACTGTTTTTT.

The chain is built from TRBV4-1 and TRBJ2-1; 11 positions agree with TRBD2. Germline V CDR1 and CDR2: MGHRA, YSYEKL. The CDR3 has 15 residues. V shed 4 bases, J shed 5 bases, and the junction held 4 bases outside the gene matches. The CDR3 nucleotides are TGCGCCAGCAGCCTTACTAGCGGGGGCCACAATGAGCAGTTCTTC. It codes for CASSLTSGGHNEQFF.

The sample holds a few counts of this clone. This rearrangement joins TRBV7-8 to TRBJ2-5, with 7 bases identical to TRBD2. CDR3 length equals 16 residues. Germline CDR1 SGHVS, CDR2 FQNEAQ. V trimming: 0 bases; J trimming: 7 bases; junction bases outside the gene matches: 11. CDR3 in amino acids: CASSLAGVTSRGTQYF. CDR3 DNA: TGTGCCAGCAGCTTAGCTGGGGTGACTAGCCGAGGGACCCAGTACTTC.

This sequence joins TRBV12-5 and TRBJ1-3; D possibly corresponds to TRBD1 (5 bases). The CDR3 spans 15 residues. Germline-derived CDR1 and CDR2 are LGHNT and FRNRAP. V dropped 5 bases and J dropped 5 bases, with 16 bases sitting between them. The CDR3 coding sequence is TGTGCTAGTGGTCCTCGGGCAGGGTGGCGAAACACCATATATTTT. Amino acid sequence: CASGPRAGWRNTIYF.

This chain connects TRBV7-3 to TRBJ2-3; D gene ambiguous. The CDR3 contains 13 residues. V lost 0 bases and J 5 bases, leaving 6 bases between the germline ends. Per the germline V gene, CDR1 is SGHTA and CDR2 is FQGTGA. The DNA for the CDR3 is TGTGCCAGCAGCTTAACCCACAAAGATACGCAGTATTTT. The encoded protein is CASSLTHKDTQYF.